The clone carrying this T cell receptor beta chain was recorded only once. Its antigen remains unknown. The CDR3 does not close with the conserved phenylalanine or tryptophan, likely indicating a read error. The data derive from a study of CD8+CD57+ T cells in acquired aplastic anemia. Study background: Mean DNA quantity obtained from sorted CD4+ and CD8+ cells was about 3.5 ug.

CD8+CD57+ cell expansion had been shown by flow cytometry in patients chosen for sequencing. Everyone among the patients had severe acquired aplastic anemia. Study-level findings and limits: Almost 30 shared CD8+ CDR3s appeared highly expressed within patients' immunodominant clones.

The template for TCR beta VDJ and CDR3 sequence profiling was genomic DNA. Each CDR3 protein is one row after TCRdb ran MiXCR on the reads. The top ten hold approximately 40% of the sample, which has 200,000 to 300,000 distinct CDR3 sequences, around 82% seen once. This CDR3 spans 15 amino acids. The receptor comes from a human donor with aplastic anemia. J is TRBJ1-6 and V is TRBV12-3 or TRBV12-4; the D is unclear. Input material: sorted CD4+, CD8+, or CD8+CD57+ T cells (not recorded which) from PBMCs. The CDR3 region is CASSQDGTVNSPLHS. Here the CDR3 DNA reads TGCGCCAGCAGCCAAGATGGTACGGTAAATTCACCCCTCCACTCT.